The 23 T cell receptor beta chains below all came from one sample that was sequenced in a study of identical twins. A single record per CDR3 protein comes from TCRdb applying MiXCR to the 5' RACE reads. The sample has about 720,000 distinct CDR3 sequences, about 20% seen once. This sample was also put to use in a study of T cells expressing NK-cell markers.

The material sequenced was PBMCs. The receptor source for this set is a woman aged 18-29 years in good health.

The rearrangement joins TRBV14 to TRBJ2-5; D gene ambiguous. The V gene's germline CDR1 is SGHDN and CDR2 FVKESK. The CDR3 extends over 12 amino acids. Trimming stripped 4 bases from V and 4 bases from J, with 7 bases between. The CDR3 sequence is CASSRYRETQYF. Here the CDR3 DNA reads TGTGCCAGCAGCCGCTACAGAGAGACCCAGTACTTC.

The V gene is TRBV6-5, the J gene TRBJ2-7, with D tentatively TRBD2 (6 bases). This CDR3 has 14 amino acids. Trimming cost V 2 bases and J 0 bases, with 8 bases left between them. Germline V CDR1 and CDR2: MNHEY, SVGAGI. Here the CDR3 DNA reads TGTGCCAGCAGTTACATAGCGGACTCCTACGAGCAGTACTTC. Translated: CASSYIADSYEQYF.

The chain recombines TRBV20-1 with TRBJ1-5; 7 nucleotides match TRBD1. The CDR3 runs to 16 residues. J gave up 0 bases and V 1 base, and 6 bases lay outside the gene matches. The germline CDR1 and CDR2 sequences are DFQATT and SNEGSKA (reference sequence). CDR3 residues: CSARVSGTDSNQPQHF. CDR3 nucleotides: TGCAGTGCTAGAGTTTCCGGGACAGATAGCAATCAGCCCCAGCATTTT.

The chain employs TRBV9 and TRBJ2-5, with D possibly TRBD2 on 5 matching bases. The CDR3 runs to 14 residues. Per germline, CDR1 SGDLS and CDR2 YYNGEE. V shed 0 bases and J shed 5 bases, with 11 bases lying between them. Here the CDR3 DNA reads TGTGCCAGCAGCGTAGCCGGACTTCGGGAGACCCAGTACTTC. It is translated as CASSVAGLRETQYF.

The V gene is TRBV10-3, the J gene TRBJ2-7, with D tentatively TRBD1 (5 bases). Germline values: CDR1 ENHRY, CDR2 SYGVKD. CDR3 size: 12 residues. V was cut by 10 bases and J by 1 base, with 11 bases left in between. CDR3 sequence (DNA): TGTGCCACTATGACAGATTCCTACGAGCAGTACTTC. This sequence encodes CATMTDSYEQYF.

This clonotype was detected ten times or more. The chain employs TRBV30 and TRBJ1-5; D perhaps matches TRBD1 (5 bases). Trimming took 4 bases from V and 3 from J, leaving 16 bases between them. CDR3 length: 15 amino acids. Per germline, CDR1 GTSNPN and CDR2 SVGIG (reference sequence). The CDR3 DNA reads TGTGCCTGGAAAGGGGAAGCGGGGTACAATCAGCCCCAGCATTTT. This translates into CAWKGEAGYNQPQHF.

This clonotype came up a few times. The V and J genes are TRBV29-1 and TRBJ1-2; D remains ambiguous. Trimming left V 1 base short and J 2 bases short, with 11 bases between. The CDR3 runs 14 residues. CDR1 is SQVTM and CDR2 is ANQGSEA in the germline V gene. CDR3 sequence: CSVEGFGQNYGYTF. The DNA for the CDR3 is TGCAGCGTTGAAGGATTCGGCCAGAACTATGGCTACACCTTC.

The V gene is TRBV18, the J gene TRBJ2-1, with D hard to call. The V end was cut by 4 bases, the J end by 10 bases, with 8 bases between. The CDR3 has 11 amino acids. CDR1 is KGHSH, CDR2 LQKENI, per germline. The chain's CDR3 is CASSQSPEQFF. DNA of the CDR3: TGTGCCAGCTCACAATCCCCGGAGCAGTTCTTC.

This clonotype was detected a few times. The rearrangement links TRBV4-3 to TRBJ2-1, with D perhaps TRBD2 (6 bases). Germline values: CDR1 LGHNA, CDR2 YSLEER. This CDR3 comprises 15 residues. Trimming cost V 1 base and J 4 bases, with 11 bases left between them. DNA of the CDR3: TGCGCCAGCAGCCAAGCGGGACTGGATTACAATGAGCAGTTCTTC. Translated: CASSQAGLDYNEQFF.

This clonotype has just a few counts. The chain links TRBV6-5 to TRBJ2-7; D is undetermined. CDR1 and CDR2 (germline): MNHEY, SVGAGI. The length of the CDR3 is 14 residues. V was shortened by 3 bases and J by 6 bases, with 15 bases between the two germline ends. The CDR3 DNA reads TGTGCCAGCAGTTATTCCTATTCCTCATTCGAGCAGTACTTC. It is translated as CASSYSYSSFEQYF.

As to this clonotype: A much larger clonotype is one base distant, so this may be a read error. This sequence joins TRBV5-6 and TRBJ2-1, with unresolved D. With 1 base removed from V and 8 bases from J, the gap between germline ends came to 4 bases. The CDR3 sequence is 11 residues long. The V gene's germline CDR1 is SGHDT and CDR2 YYEEEE. The CDR3 region is CASSLHHEQFF. The CDR3 nucleotides read TGTGCCAGCAGCTTGCACCATGAGCAGTTCTTC.

The chain combines TRBV27 with TRBJ2-7; D is tentatively TRBD1 or TRBD2 (5 bases each). V lost 4 bases to trimming and J lost 2 bases, with 15 bases between them. This CDR3 has 15 residues. Germline loops: CDR1 MNHEY, CDR2 SMNVEV (reference sequence). CDR3 sequence: CASSYRRTRPYEQYF. The CDR3 DNA reads as TGTGCCAGCAGTTACCGGAGGACACGGCCCTACGAGCAGTACTTC.

The sample holds a few counts of this clonotype. The chain combines TRBV12-3 or TRBV12-4 with TRBJ1-1; 9 positions agree with TRBD1. This CDR3 comprises 13 residues. The V and J ends lost 4 bases and 9 bases, in that order; junction bases with no gene match: 6. The CDR3 spells CASSSSTGGKAFF. Here the CDR3 DNA reads TGTGCCAGCAGTTCGTCGACAGGGGGGAAAGCTTTCTTT.

V is TRBV7-2 and J is TRBJ1-6; D uncertain. V lost 2 bases to trimming and J lost 6 bases, with 11 bases between them. Per germline, CDR1 SGHTA and CDR2 FQGNSA. The CDR3 covers 15 residues. In nucleotides, the CDR3 is TGTGCCAGCAGCTTAATACCGTTGAGTAATTCACCCCTCCACTTT. This codes for CASSLIPLSNSPLHF.

This clonotype was counted only a few times. The rearrangement links TRBV11-2 to TRBJ2-5; 9 nucleotides line up with TRBD2. Germline V gives CDR1 SGHAT, CDR2 FQNNGV. CDR3 length: 15 residues. Trimming took 7 bases from V and 5 from J; bases not matched to a gene: 11. CDR3 amino acids: CASTYTLAGYETQYF. The CDR3 DNA reads TGTGCCAGCACTTATACGCTAGCGGGATATGAGACCCAGTACTTC.

This clonotype has just a few counts. The chain joins TRBV5-1 to TRBJ2-7; 8 positions match TRBD1. V lost 8 bases, J lost 2 bases, and 6 bases stayed unmatched. This CDR3 has 13 amino acids. CDR1 is SGHRS, CDR2 YFSETQ, per germline. The CDR3 coding sequence is TGCGCCAGAGTGACAGGGGAAACCTACGAGCAGTACTTC. This gives the protein CARVTGETYEQYF. The whole variable domain, filled in from reference TRBV5-1 and TRBJ2-7, reads KAGVTQTPRYLIKTRGQQVTLSCSPISGHRSVSWYQQTPGQGLQFLFEYFSETQRNKGNFPGRFSGRQFSNSRSEMNVSTLELGDSALYLCARVTGETYEQYFGPGTRLTVT.

This clonotype was found a few times. The chain recombines TRBV20-1 with TRBJ2-7; a possible D gene is TRBD2 (6 bases). Per germline, CDR1 DFQATT and CDR2 SNEGSKA (reference sequence). V gave up 0 bases and J gave up 5 bases, with 14 bases separating them. The CDR3 length is 14 residues. CDR3 in DNA: TGCAGTGCTAGAGATTCGAGAACTAGCAACGAGCAGTACTTC. Translation gives CSARDSRTSNEQYF.

The chain has TRBV20-1 and TRBJ2-5; D might be TRBD1 (6 bases). CDR3 size: 14 residues. CDR1 DFQATT and CDR2 SNEGSKA come from the germline V gene (reference sequence). V lost 3 bases and J 4 bases, leaving 15 bases between the germline ends. The CDR3 DNA is TGCAGTGCTAGGCCGGGACAACGAGGAGAGACCCAGTACTTC. It yields the protein CSARPGQRGETQYF.

This chain uses TRBV7-6 with TRBJ2-4, with no clear D. This CDR3 comprises 13 residues. The germline gives CDR1 SGHVS, CDR2 FNYEAQ. V dropped 5 bases and J dropped 5 bases, with 10 bases sitting between them. The CDR3: CASSKDTQNIQYF. The CDR3 bases are TGTGCCAGCAGCAAAGACACCCAAAACATTCAGTACTTC.

CDR3 bases: TGCGCCAGCAGCCAAGACGCATGGAGACAGGGAAATTTCGAGCAGTACTTC. Translated, it gives CASSQDAWRQGNFEQYF. The rearrangement joins TRBV4-3 to TRBJ2-7; 7 nucleotides line up with TRBD1. V was pared by 0 bases and J by 6 bases, with 14 bases of the junction left unmatched. The CDR3 is made up of 17 amino acids. Germline-derived CDR1 and CDR2 are LGHNA and YSLEER.

V is TRBV5-1 and J is TRBJ1-6; no clear D. Trimming pared 2 bases from V and 8 bases from J, leaving 11 bases between. There are 14 residues in the CDR3. Germline CDR1 SGHRS, CDR2 YFSETQ. This chain's CDR3 is CASSFGNSYSPLHF. The CDR3 nucleotides read TGCGCCAGCAGCTTCGGTAACAGCTATTCACCCCTCCACTTT. Supplemented by reference TRBV5-1 and TRBJ1-6, the full variable domain reads KAGVTQTPRYLIKTRGQQVTLSCSPISGHRSVSWYQQTPGQGLQFLFEYFSETQRNKGNFPGRFSGRQFSNSRSEMNVSTLELGDSALYLCASSFGNSYSPLHFGNGTRLTVT.

The V and J genes are TRBV6-5 and TRBJ2-1; 11 bases are shared with TRBD2. Germline V gene lookup returns CDR1 MNHEY and CDR2 SVGAGI. The CDR3 contains 16 residues. Trimming removed 0 bases from V and 6 bases from J; junction bases left unmatched: 4. The CDR3 spells CASSYSTSGIGNEQFF. Written as DNA, the CDR3 is TGTGCCAGCAGTTACTCGACTAGCGGGATTGGCAATGAGCAGTTCTTC.

This clonotype was found a few times. The chain employs TRBV20-1 and TRBJ2-1, with 8 bases identical to TRBD2. Germline assignment: CDR1 DFQATT and CDR2 SNEGSKA (reference sequence). CDR3 size: 14 residues. V trimming: 1 base; J trimming: 9 bases; junction bases outside the gene matches: 8. The CDR3, as DNA: TGCAGTGCTAGAGTCTTGGGACTAGTCCTTGAGCAGTTCTTC. It specifies CSARVLGLVLEQFF.